The 14 T cell receptor beta chains below were found in one sample sequenced in a study of regulatory T cells in long-lasting Graves disease. Time point defined: persistent/refractory GD, antithyroid drugs over 5 years with positive TRAb. Isolated PBMC RNA provided the starting material for the TCR library. The authors built TCR beta libraries using iRepertoire HTBI primers and Arm-PCR of CDR3 regions. TCRdb processed the multiplex PCR reads anew with MiXCR; each CDR3 protein has one entry. Among 450,000 or so distinct CDR3 sequences listed, about a fifth were seen once. The material was peripheral blood mononuclear cells (PBMCs), obtained when the disease was refractory, from a patient treated with antithyroid drugs. The receptors originated from a female donor with Graves disease.

This clonotype was seen many times. The genes are TRBV28 and TRBJ2-7, with 9 bases that match TRBD1. CDR1 is MDHEN, CDR2 SYDVKM, per germline. This CDR3 has 15 residues. V was clipped by 3 bases and J by 3 bases; unmatched bases: 6. As DNA, the CDR3 is TGTGCCAGCAGTTTTGGGGACAGGGTAATCTACGAGCAGTACTTC. It is translated as CASSFGDRVIYEQYF.

This clonotype was found once. One base separates it from a far larger clone, so it is likely a read error. The chain recombines TRBV2 with TRBJ2-7; 9 bases align to TRBD1. The CDR3 spans 15 residues. V lost 6 bases to trimming and J lost 1 base; unmatched junction nucleotides: 7. Germline V gene data show CDR1 as SNHLY and CDR2 as FYNNEI. The CDR3 sequence: CASSYQDRGSYEQYF. CDR3 nucleotide sequence: TGTGCCAGCAGCTACCAGGACAGGGGTTCCTACGAGCAGTACTTC.

The table lists this clonotype with a few counts. The rearrangement links TRBV28 to TRBJ2-7, with D perhaps TRBD1 (6 bases). The CDR3 runs 14 residues. Germline V gives CDR1 MDHEN, CDR2 SYDVKM. Trimming left V 5 bases short and J 0 bases short, with 11 bases between. CDR3 sequence: CASSETGRSYEQYF. For the CDR3, the DNA is TGTGCCAGCAGTGAGACAGGCCGCTCCTACGAGCAGTACTTC.

The genes are TRBV30 and TRBJ2-5, with 7 bases matching TRBD1. CDR3 size: 13 residues. Germline V gene sequence: CDR1 GTSNPN, CDR2 SVGIG (reference sequence). V was clipped by 1 base and J by 1 base; unmatched bases: 0. The CDR3 sequence: CAWSGDSQETQYF. The CDR3 nucleotides read TGTGCCTGGAGTGGGGACAGCCAAGAGACCCAGTACTTC.

The J gene is TRBJ1-5, the V gene TRBV30; TRBD1 matches at 7 bases. V gave up 1 base and J gave up 6 bases; unmatched junction bases: 3. Looked up from germline, CDR1 is GTSNPN and CDR2 is SVGIG (reference sequence). The CDR3 is made up of 13 amino acids. In DNA form, the CDR3 reads TGTGCCTGGAGTGCAGGGGGAGGTCAGCCCCAGCATTTT. It codes for CAWSAGGGQPQHF. The entire variable domain, with the rest obtained from reference TRBV30 and TRBJ1-5, is as follows: SQTIHQWPATLVQPVGSPLSLECTVEGTSNPNLYWYRQAAGRGLQLLFYSVGIGQISSEVPQNLSASRPQDRQFILSSKKLLLSDSGFYLCAWSAGGGQPQHFGDGTRLSIL.

This clonotype was seen ten or more times. The chain combines TRBV6-5 with TRBJ1-2, with 7 bases fitting TRBD1. V lost 4 bases, J lost 8 bases, and 7 bases stayed unmatched. Germline loops: CDR1 MNHEY, CDR2 SVGAGI. This CDR3 has 13 amino acids. CDR3 amino acids: CASSFDRVSGYTF. The CDR3 bases are TGTGCCAGCAGTTTCGACAGGGTCAGCGGCTACACCTTC.

This chain connects TRBV5-1 to TRBJ2-3, with D perhaps matching TRBD1 (5 bases). From germline, CDR1 is SGHRS and CDR2 YFSETQ. V gave up 4 bases and J gave up 1 base, with 16 bases separating them. This CDR3 is 16 amino acids long. As DNA, the CDR3 is TGCGCCAGCAGCCCTACCTCCCGCAGGGGCACAGATACGCAGTATTTT. Its translation is CASSPTSRRGTDTQYF.

This clonotype was counted ten times or more. The rearrangement joins TRBV11-2 to TRBJ2-7; D is uncertain. The CDR3 has 13 residues. Trimming took off 1 base at V and 4 bases at J, with 8 bases between the two ends. Germline CDR1 SGHAT, CDR2 FQNNGV. As DNA, the CDR3 is TGTGCCAGCAGCTTAGGCACACGGTACGAGCAGTACTTC. This encodes CASSLGTRYEQYF.

This clonotype has a count of ten or more. The chain combines TRBV18 with TRBJ2-7, with D uncertain. Germline CDR1 is KGHSH and CDR2 is LQKENI. With 2 bases removed from V and 6 bases from J, the gap between germline ends came to 2 bases. CDR3 size: 10 residues. The CDR3 protein is CASSPSEQYF. Written as DNA, the CDR3 is TGTGCCAGCTCACCAAGCGAGCAGTACTTC. The whole variable domain, remainder taken from reference TRBV18 and TRBJ2-7, is NAGVMQNPRHLVRRRGQEARLRCSPMKGHSHVYWYRQLPEEGLKFMVYLQKENIIDESGMPKERFSAEFPKEGPSILRIQQVVRGDSAAYFCASSPSEQYFGPGTRLTVT.

This clonotype was counted at least ten times. This chain uses TRBV7-2 with TRBJ1-5; 11 bases match TRBD1. The CDR3 has 18 amino acids. The ends lost 0 bases at V and 2 bases at J; junction bases unmatched: 6. The germline CDR1 and CDR2 sequences are SGHTA and FQGNSA. The CDR3 protein is CASSLADRGRPRNQPQHF. CDR3 DNA sequence: TGTGCCAGCAGCTTAGCGGACAGGGGGCGTCCCCGCAATCAGCCCCAGCATTTT. Drawing the rest from reference TRBV7-2 and TRBJ1-5, the complete variable domain is GAGVSQSPSNKVTEKGKDVELRCDPISGHTALYWYRQSLGQGLEFLIYFQGNSAPDKSGLPSDRFSAERTGGSVSTLTIQRTQQEDSAVYLCASSLADRGRPRNQPQHFGDGTRLSIL.

The sample holds many counts of this clonotype. The chain is built from TRBV27 and TRBJ2-7; TRBD2 matches 11 bases. V lost 5 bases to trimming and J lost 1 base; unmatched junction nucleotides: 13. Germline loops: CDR1 MNHEY, CDR2 SMNVEV (reference sequence). The CDR3 is made up of 18 amino acids. The CDR3 region has the DNA TGTGCCAGCAGTACCAGAGCGGGACTAGCGGTAGTATCCTACGAGCAGTACTTC. Residues: CASSTRAGLAVVSYEQYF.

A few counts support this clonotype. The chain recombines TRBV6-1 with TRBJ2-7; 7 positions agree with TRBD1. V shed 5 bases and J 2 bases; nucleotides not matched to a gene: 9. The CDR3 runs to 15 residues. Germline V gene data show CDR1 as MNHNS and CDR2 as SASEGT. The CDR3, as DNA: TGTGCCAGCAGTCTCATTAAGGGGGCCCCCTACGAGCAGTACTTC. It codes for CASSLIKGAPYEQYF.

The rearrangement links TRBV30 to TRBJ2-1; D is ambiguous. This CDR3 contains 11 residues. CDR1 and CDR2 (germline): GTSNPN, SVGIG (reference sequence). The germline V and J ends were trimmed by 1 base and 6 bases, with 4 bases remaining between them. The CDR3 sequence: CAWSASNEQFF. The CDR3 DNA reads TGTGCCTGGAGTGCATCCAATGAGCAGTTCTTC.

The chain is built from TRBV5-4 and TRBJ1-2, with a possible D match to TRBD1 (6 bases). This CDR3 region has 16 residues. V was cut by 4 bases and J by 2 bases, with 18 bases left in between. Germline V gene lookup returns CDR1 SGHNT and CDR2 YYREEE (reference sequence). This CDR3 is CASSPGGPRINYGYTF. Here the CDR3 DNA reads TGTGCCAGCAGCCCGGGGGGCCCGCGAATCAACTATGGCTACACCTTC.